Listed below are T cell receptor beta chains from one sample, sequenced in a study of tumor T cells in aggressive B-cell lymphoma. The protocol was immunoSEQ multiplex PCR, while the TCRdb copy is restricted to in-frame clones and leaves out a portion. The table lists around 1,200 clones, over 80% of them singletons. Sequenced sample: tumor tissue. These receptors all come from an adult with diffuse large B cell lymphoma. CDR3s include the opening cysteine and the closing phenylalanine or tryptophan. Fields, in order: CDR3 DNA, CDR3 protein, J gene, V gene, D gene, clone size. A D gene is named only where the DNA matches it firmly. Clone size is not always given. Where it is, it says once, few, many or a class for expanded clones.

DNA: TGTGCCAACTCAGATACAGGTTACTACAATGAGCAGTTCTTC; CDR3: CANSDTGYYNEQFF; J: TRBJ2-1; V: TRBV18; D: .; size: .
DNA: TGTGCCAGCAGCCAAGACCGGCTAGCATTCACCGGGGAGCTGTTTTTT; CDR3: CASSQDRLAFTGELFF; J: TRBJ2-2; V: TRBV4-2; D: .; size: .
DNA: TGTGCCAGGGTTGGGAGGCGGGAGGGTTACGAGCAGTACTTC; CDR3: CARVGRREGYEQYF; J: TRBJ2-7; V: TRBV25-1; D: TRBD2; size: .
DNA: TGTGCCAGCAGCTCCAGACTAGCGGGGTACACCGGGGAGCTGTTTTTT; CDR3: CASSSRLAGYTGELFF; J: TRBJ2-2; V: TRBV13; D: TRBD2; size: .
DNA: TGTGCCAGCACCCCGACTCGGACAGTGAACCTAGGGCAGTACTTC; CDR3: CASTPTRTVNLGQYF; J: TRBJ2-7; V: TRBV6-7; D: .; size: .
DNA: TGTGCCAGCGGGGGGGCCTACAATGAGCAGTTCTTC; CDR3: CASGGAYNEQFF; J: TRBJ2-1; V: TRBV11-2; D: TRBD2; size: .
DNA: TGCGCCAGCAGCCAAGAATTTACAGGGGTGGACTATGGCTACACCTTC; CDR3: CASSQEFTGVDYGYTF; J: TRBJ1-2; V: TRBV4-1; D: TRBD1; size: .
DNA: TGTGCCAGCGGGACGACAGGGGGCGTCTATGGCTACACCTTC; CDR3: CASGTTGGVYGYTF; J: TRBJ1-2; V: TRBV18; D: TRBD1; size: .
DNA: TGTGCCAGTAATCCCCTGAGGAGCAATCAGCCCCAGCATTTT; CDR3: CASNPLRSNQPQHF; J: TRBJ1-5; V: TRBV19; D: .; size: .
DNA: TGTGCCAGCTCACGGGCTACCTCCTCCTACGAGCAGTACTTC; CDR3: CASSRATSSYEQYF; J: TRBJ2-7; V: TRBV18; D: .; size: .
DNA: TGTGCCAGCAGCTTACCACTAGCGGGAAACGAGCAGTACTTC; CDR3: CASSLPLAGNEQYF; J: TRBJ2-7; V: TRBV7-9; D: TRBD2; size: .
DNA: TGTGCCAGCAGGTCCTCAGGGGCAAGTAATGAAAAACTGTTTTTT; CDR3: CASRSSGASNEKLFF; J: TRBJ1-4; V: TRBV5-5; D: .; size: .
DNA: TGTGCCAGCAGCCGACAGGGACAGGGGCGGACTTTCTTT; CDR3: CASSRQGQGRTFF; J: TRBJ1-1; V: TRBV5-4; D: TRBD1; size: .
DNA: TGTGCCAGCAGCTTATTCAGCGGGATGGTCTACGAGCAGTACTTC; CDR3: CASSLFSGMVYEQYF; J: TRBJ2-7; V: TRBV7-6; D: TRBD2; size: .
DNA: TGTGCCAGCAGCCAAAACGGGGTATTCACCTACGAGCAGTACTTC; CDR3: CASSQNGVFTYEQYF; J: TRBJ2-7; V: TRBV14; D: .; size: once
DNA: TGTGCCAGCAGCCGGGTCCCGGGACAGGGCCGGGAGTACTTC; CDR3: CASSRVPGQGREYF; J: TRBJ2-7; V: TRBV14; D: TRBD1; size: .
DNA: TGTGCCAGTAGTATAGACGGGGGGACGTTTAATCAGCCCCAGCATTTT; CDR3: CASSIDGGTFNQPQHF; J: TRBJ1-5; V: TRBV19; D: .; size: .
DNA: TGCGCCAGCAGCCAAGATTCAAGACCGGGACAGGGGGCCAAAAAACTGTTTTTT; CDR3: CASSQDSRPGQGAKKLFF; J: TRBJ1-4; V: TRBV4-1; D: TRBD1; size: .
DNA: TGTGCCATCAATTTACAGGGGGGGGAAGATACGCAGTATTTT; CDR3: CAINLQGGEDTQYF; J: TRBJ2-3; V: TRBV10-3; D: .; size: .
DNA: TGTGCCAGCACATCAGGACAGGATTATCAGCCCCAGCATTTT; CDR3: CASTSGQDYQPQHF; J: TRBJ1-5; V: TRBV28; D: TRBD1; size: .
DNA: TGCGCCAGCACGAGTTTTAACACTGAAGCTTTCTTT; CDR3: CASTSFNTEAFF; J: TRBJ1-1; V: TRBV10-2; D: .; size: .
DNA: TGTGCCAGCAGCTGGGGCAGCACAGATACGCAGTATTTT; CDR3: CASSWGSTDTQYF; J: TRBJ2-3; V: TRBV7-9; D: .; size: .
DNA: TGTGCCAGCATCGGTAGCGGGTATAGCTCCTACAATGAGCAGTTCTTC; CDR3: CASIGSGYSSYNEQFF; J: TRBJ2-1; V: TRBV2; D: TRBD2; size: .
DNA: TGTGCCAGCGGGACAGGGCAAGCTAACTATGGCTACACCTTC; CDR3: CASGTGQANYGYTF; J: TRBJ1-2; V: TRBV27; D: TRBD1; size: .
DNA: TGTGCCTGGAGTGTATATAGCAATCAGCCCCAGCATTTT; CDR3: CAWSVYSNQPQHF; J: TRBJ1-5; V: TRBV30; D: .; size: .
DNA: TGTGCCAGCTCACTTAGCGGAAAGGGCACCGGGGAGCTGTTTTTT; CDR3: CASSLSGKGTGELFF; J: TRBJ2-2; V: TRBV18; D: .; size: .
DNA: TGTGCCAGCTCACCGGGGCGGTTGGAGGAAGCTTTCTTT; CDR3: CASSPGRLEEAFF; J: TRBJ1-1; V: TRBV18; D: .; size: .
DNA: TGTGCCACCAGCAGAGTCCAGGGACTAGGGGAGACCCAGTACTTC; CDR3: CATSRVQGLGETQYF; J: TRBJ2-5; V: TRBV15; D: TRBD2; size: .
DNA: TGCGCCAGCAGCTTAGTGTTGAGACAAGAGACCCAGTACTTC; CDR3: CASSLVLRQETQYF; J: TRBJ2-5; V: TRBV5-1; D: .; size: .
DNA: TGTGCCAGCAGCGTAGGACAGGACTCCTACGAGCAGTACTTC; CDR3: CASSVGQDSYEQYF; J: TRBJ2-7; V: TRBV9; D: .; size: .
DNA: TGTGCCAGTAGTATCCGAGGTCTAGCCAAAAACATTCAGTACTTC; CDR3: CASSIRGLAKNIQYF; J: TRBJ2-4; V: TRBV19; D: .; size: once
DNA: TGTGCCAGTAGTATAGGACTGTTAGAGACCCAGTACTTC; CDR3: CASSIGLLETQYF; J: TRBJ2-5; V: TRBV19; D: .; size: .
DNA: TGCGCCAGCAGTACCGACAGGGGGGGCCAAGAGACCCAGTACTTC; CDR3: CASSTDRGGQETQYF; J: TRBJ2-5; V: TRBV5-1; D: TRBD1; size: .
DNA: TGTGCCAGCAGCCCCCCTAGCACAGATACGCAGTATTTT; CDR3: CASSPPSTDTQYF; J: TRBJ2-3; V: TRBV7-9; D: .; size: .
DNA: TGTGCCAGCAGCCTCGGACAGGGGGGAGGCTACGAGCAGTACTTC; CDR3: CASSLGQGGGYEQYF; J: TRBJ2-7; V: TRBV7-9; D: TRBD1; size: .
DNA: TGTGCCAGCTGGGGACTAGGTCCCTACGAGCAGTACTTC; CDR3: CASWGLGPYEQYF; J: TRBJ2-7; V: TRBV6-1; D: TRBD2; size: .
DNA: TGTGCCAGCAGTCCTTGGGAGGGTTCAGGAGAGACCCAGTACTTC; CDR3: CASSPWEGSGETQYF; J: TRBJ2-5; V: TRBV6-5; D: TRBD2; size: .
DNA: TGTGCCAGCAGTGATAGTAGCGGGAGGCCAAGCTCCTACGAGCAGTACTTC; CDR3: CASSDSSGRPSSYEQYF; J: TRBJ2-7; V: TRBV25-1; D: TRBD2; size: .
DNA: TGTGCCAGCTCACCGCCCGACAGGGTTGAAGCTTTCTTT; CDR3: CASSPPDRVEAFF; J: TRBJ1-1; V: TRBV18; D: TRBD1; size: .
DNA: TGCAGTGTGACAGCGTCAAAAGAGACCCAGTACTTC; CDR3: CSVTASKETQYF; J: TRBJ2-5; V: TRBV29-1; D: .; size: .
DNA: TGTGCCAGCAGCCAAAATCGGGGGGAGACCCAGTACTTC; CDR3: CASSQNRGETQYF; J: TRBJ2-5; V: TRBV14; D: .; size: .
DNA: TGCGCCAGCAGCCCATCTAGCGGGAATTACAATGAGCAGTTCTTC; CDR3: CASSPSSGNYNEQFF; J: TRBJ2-1; V: TRBV4-1; D: TRBD2; size: .
DNA: TGTGCCAGCAGCCGAGCAGGGGGCAATCAGCCCCAGCATTTT; CDR3: CASSRAGGNQPQHF; J: TRBJ1-5; V: TRBV14; D: .; size: .
DNA: TGTGCCAGCAGCCTGGGACTAGCGGGAATGTCAGATACGCAGTATTTT; CDR3: CASSLGLAGMSDTQYF; J: TRBJ2-3; V: TRBV9; D: TRBD2; size: .
DNA: TGTGCCAGCAGCTTAGGAGCGAACACCGGGGAGCTGTTTTTT; CDR3: CASSLGANTGELFF; J: TRBJ2-2; V: TRBV7-9; D: .; size: .
DNA: TGTGCCAGCAAAGCAAGCGGGTGGGGGTTCGGCGAGCAGTACTTC; CDR3: CASKASGWGFGEQYF; J: TRBJ2-7; V: TRBV6-5; D: .; size: .
DNA: TGTGCCAGCTCACCACCGCAGACAGGAGAGACCCAGTACTTC; CDR3: CASSPPQTGETQYF; J: TRBJ2-5; V: TRBV18; D: .; size: few
DNA: TGTGCCAGCAGCCCTGGACTAGCGGGGGACACCGGGGAGCTGTTTTTT; CDR3: CASSPGLAGDTGELFF; J: TRBJ2-2; V: TRBV11-1; D: TRBD2; size: .
DNA: TGTGCCAGCTCAGGGACAGGGGGCGAGGACGAGCAGTACTTC; CDR3: CASSGTGGEDEQYF; J: TRBJ2-7; V: TRBV18; D: TRBD1; size: .
DNA: TGTGCCAGCAGTCTCGGGGACAGGGGGTCCACTGAAGCTTTCTTT; CDR3: CASSLGDRGSTEAFF; J: TRBJ1-1; V: TRBV28; D: TRBD1; size: .
DNA: TGTGCCAGCAGTCTGGTAGGGGAAGATACGCAGTATTTT; CDR3: CASSLVGEDTQYF; J: TRBJ2-3; V: TRBV27; D: .; size: once
DNA: TGTGCCAGCAGCCAAGATTTGGCTAGCGGGAAAGACGAGCAGTACTTC; CDR3: CASSQDLASGKDEQYF; J: TRBJ2-7; V: TRBV4-2; D: TRBD2; size: .
DNA: TGTGCCAGCAGCCGGACATCCCCCTACGAGCAGTACTTC; CDR3: CASSRTSPYEQYF; J: TRBJ2-7; V: TRBV27; D: .; size: .